The 26 T cell receptor beta chains below were found in one sample sequenced in a study of tumor-infiltrating lymphocytes in primary liver carcinoma. The authors made TCR beta cDNA from roughly 480 ng total RNA with a constant-region primer. Sequencing libraries for TCR beta derived from three nested multiplex PCR rounds that used slightly modified ARM-PCR. Two initial PCR rounds of around 9 cycles each paired TRBV1-TRBV30 forward primers with a C-beta reverse primer. TCRdb itself ran the multiplex PCR reads through MiXCR, one entry per CDR3 protein. The sample shows more than 70,000 distinct CDR3 sequences, 65% to 75% of them seen only once. Co-extracting RNA and DNA was done with roughly 17-32 mg of unsorted bulk tissue as input. Sequences were obtained from tumor-adjacent normal liver tissue. The receptors were gathered from a man in his forties with primary liver carcinoma and hepatitis B virus infection.

In regard to this clonotype: A much larger clone differs from this one at a single base, so this may be a read error. This chain connects TRBV7-9 to TRBJ2-3; 7 positions agree with TRBD2. The CDR3 runs 16 residues. Germline CDR1 and CDR2: SEHNR and FQNEAQ (reference sequence). The CDR3 loop reads CASSILADTSTDAQYF. The CDR3 coding sequence is TGTGCCAGCAGCATTCTAGCGGATACTAGCACAGATGCGCAGTATTTT.

As for this clonotype: At one of its ends the junction is not consistent with the germline gene, which may arise from a read error. The chain has TRBV6-2 or TRBV6-3 and TRBJ2-3; the match to TRBD2 covers 8 bases. The CDR3 is 14 amino acids. Germline V gene sequence: CDR1 MNHEY, CDR2 SVGEGT. CDR3 region: CASRSKREPDTHYF. As DNA, the CDR3 is TGTGCCAGCAGGTCCAAGCGGGAGCCAGATACGCATTATTTT.

A single count supports this clonotype. Given a much more abundant clone one base away, this may be a read error. This chain links TRBV5-5 with TRBJ2-3; D call uncertain. With the DNA end fitting TRBJ1-5 better, the J assignment may be wrong. Germline CDR1 reads SGHKS; CDR2 reads YYEKEE (reference sequence). This CDR3 has 12 residues. CDR3 nucleotide sequence: TGTGCCAGCAGCGAGGACTCAGATACGCAGCATTTT. Protein sequence: CASSEDSDTQHF.

To note about this clonotype: A much larger clone is a single base away; this may be a read error. The CDR3 end shows no conserved phenylalanine or tryptophan, and so a read error is likely. The rearrangement uses TRBV4-3 and TRBJ2-2; D call uncertain. Trimming stripped 2 bases from V and 6 bases from J, with 10 bases between. CDR3 length: 14 amino acids. Germline V gene lookup returns CDR1 LGHNA and CDR2 YSLEER. The CDR3 region has the DNA TGCGCCAGCAGCCAACTAACTACGGCCGGGGAGCTGTTTTCT. Translated, it gives CASSQLTTAGELFS.

On this clonotype itself: One end of the junction is discordant with germline, which a read error may explain. The V call is TRBV6-5, the J call TRBJ2-7; D not resolved. The length of the CDR3 is 14 residues. Germline values: CDR1 MNHEY, CDR2 SVGAGI. The chain's CDR3 is CARSYAVELGEQYF. CDR3 nucleotides: TGTGCCAGAAGTTACGCGGTAGAGCTAGGCGAACAGTACTTC.

This clonotype was seen a single time. The junction departs from germline at one end; a sequencing error may be responsible. This chain joins TRBV11-2 and TRBJ1-4; D remains unclear. The CDR3 extends over 16 amino acids. Germline values: CDR1 SGHAT, CDR2 FQNNGV. Written as DNA, the CDR3 is TGCGCCAACAGCCCCGGCATAGCTCCAACTAATGAAAAACTGTTTTTC. This sequence encodes CANSPGIAPTNEKLFF.

J is TRBJ2-3 and V is TRBV11-1; 8 bases match TRBD1. The closer fit of TRBJ1-5 to the DNA end suggests the J call may be wrong. Germline V gene sequence: CDR1 SGHAT, CDR2 FQDESV (reference sequence). This CDR3 comprises 15 residues. The CDR3 DNA reads TGTGCCAGCAGCCCAGAGGGGACAGGCACAGATACGCAGCATTTT. Translating gives CASSPEGTGTDTQHF.

This clonotype showed up just a few times. One base away lies a much larger clone, so this may be a sequencing read error. The conserved phenylalanine or tryptophan normally closing the CDR3 is absent here, so this likely arose from a read error. V and J are TRBV28 and TRBJ1-1; D remains ambiguous. Germline CDR1 MDHEN, CDR2 SYDVKM. Trimming removed 5 bases at V and 11 bases at J, with 18 bases between. The CDR3 contains 13 residues. The CDR3 bases are TGTGCCAGCAGTGCCGGGAGGGTTCTCGAGGCTTTCTCT. Translation: CASSAGRVLEAFS.

Of note for this clonotype: At one end the junction does not follow the germline gene, possibly because of a read error. The genes are TRBV23-1 and TRBJ2-2; TRBD1 aligns across 8 bases. TRBV23-1 is flagged as an ORF with uncertain function. This CDR3 spans 16 amino acids. CDR3 region: CANSQRTGNGTGELFF. The CDR3 DNA sequence: TGCGCCAACAGTCAAAGGACAGGGAATGGCACCGGGGAGCTGTTTTTT.

This clonotype was seen a handful of times. The chain uses TRBV28 and TRBJ1-6; D not certain. Germline CDR1 and CDR2: MDHEN and SYDVKM. The germline V and J ends were trimmed by 2 bases and 5 bases, with 10 bases remaining between them. CDR3 length: 15 residues. The CDR3 is CASSLPLGNNSPLHF. The CDR3 region has the DNA TGTGCCAGCAGTTTACCACTGGGCAATAATTCACCCCTCCACTTT.

This clonotype was observed at least ten times. V usage is TRBV12-3 or TRBV12-4 and J usage is TRBJ2-1; D may match TRBD1 or TRBD2 (5 bases each). This CDR3 has 14 amino acids. V lost 5 bases, J lost 5 bases, and 13 bases lay in between. CDR3 coding DNA: TGTGCCAGCAGTGACCTGGGACCGAACAATGAGCAGTTCTTC. This encodes CASSDLGPNNEQFF.

Concerning this clonotype: A read error may produce the germline difference seen at one junction end. The V gene is TRBV29-1, the J gene TRBJ2-2; 7 bases are a match to TRBD1. The CDR3 runs 13 residues. CDR1 SQVTM and CDR2 ANQGSEA come from the germline V gene. CDR3: CSVEGQGTGVLFF. The CDR3 bases are TGCAGCGTTGAAGGACAGGGTACCGGGGTGCTGTTTTTT.

The table lists this clonotype with a count of one. The chain couples TRBV5-6 to TRBJ1-1; D remains unclear. Trimming shortened V by 4 bases and J by 4 bases, and 11 bases separated the two germline ends. There are 13 residues in the CDR3. The germline V gene encodes CDR1 SGHDT and CDR2 YYEEEE. In nucleotides, the CDR3 is TGTGCCAGCAGCCCCTATGGGATCACTGAAGCTTTCTTT. As protein: CASSPYGITEAFF.

Notes on this clonotype: This clone may be a read error of a much larger clone one base away. The chain combines TRBV28 with TRBJ1-5; D not certain. The CDR3 has 14 residues. Deletions cut 7 bases from V and 6 bases from J, with 16 bases between. Per the germline V gene, CDR1 is MDHEN and CDR2 is SYDVKM. The CDR3 here is CASIPLLNGQPQHF. For the CDR3, the DNA is TGTGCCAGCATACCTCTCCTTAACGGTCAGCCCCAGCATTTT.

Comment on this clonotype: The junction differs from germline at one of its ends, possibly a read error. The chain joins TRBV4-3 to TRBJ2-3; maybe TRBD2 (7 bases). The CDR3 sequence is 19 residues long. Germline-derived CDR1 and CDR2 are LGHNA and YSLEER. The chain's CDR3 is CASSQVLVWWEGRTDTQYF. CDR3 sequence (DNA): TGCGCCAGCAGCCAAGTTTTAGTGTGGTGGGAGGGAAGGACAGATACACAGTATTTT.

For this clonotype: This may be a read error, as it is one base from a much larger clone. This sequence joins TRBV28 and TRBJ1-1; D gene unclear. This CDR3 is 13 amino acids long. The V gene's germline CDR1 is MDHEN and CDR2 SYDVKM. V was trimmed by 3 bases and J by 4 bases, leaving 9 bases between them. In DNA, the CDR3 is TGTGCCAGCAGTTTGCTTGTTCTCACTGAAGCTTTCTTT. Translating it yields CASSLLVLTEAFF.

Notes on this clonotype: The junction differs from germline at one of its ends, possibly a read error. CDR3 nucleotide sequence: TGCGCCAGCAGCCTACTAGCCGGGTTAATCTACATTGAGCAGTTCTTC. The encoded protein is CASSLLAGLIYIEQFF. This chain joins TRBV4-3 and TRBJ2-1, with D perhaps TRBD2 (6 bases). CDR1 and CDR2 (germline): LGHNA, YSLEER. The CDR3 totals 16 residues.

The genes are TRBV6-5 and TRBJ2-1, with a tentative D call TRBD2 (6 bases). The V gene lost 6 bases and the J gene lost 4 bases, with 19 bases spanning the gap. This CDR3 has 16 amino acids. The germline V gene encodes CDR1 MNHEY and CDR2 SVGAGI. The CDR3 spells CASSPRGRLGYNEQFF. CDR3 DNA sequence: TGTGCCAGCAGCCCGCGGGGAAGGCTCGGGTACAATGAGCAGTTCTTC.

The rearrangement uses TRBV12-3 or TRBV12-4 and TRBJ1-5; TRBD1 is a possible D gene (6 bases). The V and J ends lost 6 bases and 3 bases respectively, with 12 bases between them. CDR3 size: 14 residues. This CDR3 is CASSQQGDNQPQHF. In DNA form, the CDR3 reads TGTGCCAGCAGCCAACAGGGCGACAATCAGCCCCAGCATTTT.

About this clonotype itself: Germline and junction disagree at one end, which may indicate a read error. The rearrangement joins TRBV11-2 to TRBJ2-2, with D uncertain. Germline lookup yields CDR1 SGHAT and CDR2 FQNNGV. This CDR3 region has 15 residues. Written as DNA, the CDR3 is TGTGCCGGCAGCTTACTTGGAGCGAACACCGTGGAGCTGTTATTT. It codes for CAGSLLGANTVELLF. Variable domain in full (rest from reference TRBV11-2 and TRBJ2-2): EAGVAQSPRYKIIEKRQSVAFWCNPISGHATLYWYQQILGQGPKLLIQFQNNGVVDDSQLPKDRFSAERLKGVDSTLKIQPAKLEDSAVYLCAGSLLGANTVELLFGEGSRLTVL.

Of note for this clonotype: One end of the junction does not line up with germline, which may come from a read error. The chain has TRBV7-8 and TRBJ2-2; 12 bases map to TRBD2. This CDR3 contains 17 residues. Germline V CDR1 and CDR2: SGHVS, FQNEAQ. The CDR3 nucleotides read TGTGCCAGCAGCATCCGGACTAGCGGGGCGAACACCGGGGGGCTGTTTTTT. Translating gives CASSIRTSGANTGGLFF.

This clonotype was detected ten times or more. The rearrangement uses TRBV7-9 and TRBJ2-2; TRBD2 matches 7 bases. Trimming at V came to 6 bases and at J to 4 bases, leaving 11 bases not matched to a gene. The CDR3 length is 16 residues. In germline, CDR1 is SEHNR, CDR2 FQNEAQ (reference sequence). The CDR3 protein is CASRSLADSFTGELFF. The CDR3 nucleotides are TGTGCCAGCAGAAGTCTAGCGGACTCTTTCACCGGGGAGCTGTTTTTT.

This rearrangement joins TRBV11-2 to TRBJ2-7, with TRBD2 identical over 16 bases. CDR3 length: 18 amino acids. Germline values: CDR1 SGHAT, CDR2 FQNNGV. V shed 5 bases and J 7 bases; nucleotides not matched to a gene: 14. As DNA, the CDR3 is TGTGCCAGCAGCCTAGTCCCCGGGACTAGCGGGAGGGTGCGTGAGCAGTACTTC. Residues: CASSLVPGTSGRVREQYF. The full variable domain, in which reference TRBV11-2 and TRBJ2-7 provide the parts outside the CDR3, is EAGVAQSPRYKIIEKRQSVAFWCNPISGHATLYWYQQILGQGPKLLIQFQNNGVVDDSQLPKDRFSAERLKGVDSTLKIQPAKLEDSAVYLCASSLVPGTSGRVREQYFGPGTRLTVT.

The chain carries TRBV12-3 or TRBV12-4 and TRBJ2-1; tentatively, D is TRBD2 (5 bases). Trimming took off 1 base at V and 10 bases at J, with 17 bases between the two ends. The CDR3 has 15 amino acids. CDR3 coding DNA: TGTGCCAGCAGTTTAGAGGTTATCGGGATTGGCGAGCAGTTCTTC. Its translation is CASSLEVIGIGEQFF.

Notes on this clonotype: An end of the junction does not agree with germline; a read error may underlie this. The rearrangement links TRBV11-1 to TRBJ1-6; D ambiguous. The CDR3 is 13 amino acids. Germline V CDR1 and CDR2: SGHAT, FQDESV (reference sequence). In DNA form, the CDR3 reads TGTGCTAGCAGCTTAAGAGGGAACTTACCCCTCCACTTT. Translated, it gives CASSLRGNLPLHF.

Of note for this clonotype: The missing conserved phenylalanine or tryptophan at the end of this CDR3 makes a read error likely. The rearrangement links TRBV4-2 to TRBJ2-2; D remains unclear. The CDR3 length is 16 residues. Germline V gene lookup returns CDR1 LGHNA and CDR2 YNFKEQ. The CDR3 protein is CASSQDLLESSGELFI. The CDR3 DNA sequence: TGCGCCAGCAGCCAAGACCTTTTAGAGAGCTCCGGGGAGCTGTTTATT.